These 18 T cell receptor beta chains originate from one sample sequenced in a study of blood T cells in healthy people across ages. Through a sample-barcoded 5' primer and a J-beta primer mix, a second PCR was run for 7 to 11 cycles. TCRdb ran MiXCR on the 5' RACE reads and lists one entry per CDR3 protein. The table lists hundreds of thousands of distinct CDR3 sequences, roughly 21% of them singletons. Input material: blood. These receptors were taken from an older man in good health.

This clonotype has a handful of counts. The V call is TRBV20-1, the J call TRBJ2-4; D is undetermined. The V and J ends lost 3 bases and 2 bases respectively, with 11 bases between them. The CDR3 covers 14 residues. Germline V gene lookup returns CDR1 DFQATT and CDR2 SNEGSKA (reference sequence). The CDR3 DNA reads TGCAGTGCTAGCTTTGGTGGCACCAAAAACATTCAGTACTTC. This codes for CSASFGGTKNIQYF.

This clonotype came up a few times. The chain carries TRBV4-3 and TRBJ2-6; D tentatively fits TRBD1 or TRBD2 (5 bases each). The CDR3 extends over 17 amino acids. Germline CDR1 and CDR2: LGHNA and YSLEER. V shed 6 bases and J shed 0 bases, with 15 bases lying between them. CDR3 sequence: CASRGETEGSGANVLTF. The CDR3 bases are TGCGCCAGCAGAGGGGAGACAGAAGGCTCTGGGGCCAACGTCCTGACTTTC.

This clonotype was seen a few times. The gene calls are TRBV11-2 and TRBJ2-2, with 7 bases identical to TRBD1. The trim removed 5 bases at V and 4 bases at J, leaving 7 bases unmatched. The V gene's germline CDR1 is SGHAT and CDR2 FQNNGV. The CDR3 has 15 residues. The CDR3 region is CASSVTGKVTGELFF. CDR3 in DNA: TGTGCCAGCAGCGTGACAGGGAAGGTCACCGGGGAGCTGTTTTTT.

The gene calls are TRBV21-1 and TRBJ1-4; the table's TRBD1 call for D was not verified on the DNA. TRBV21-1 is shown as a pseudogene. This CDR3 is 15 amino acids long. CDR3 residues: CASSKDTPRGEKLFF. The DNA of the CDR3 is TGTGCCAGCAGCAAAGACACACCAAGGGGAGAAAAACTGTTTTTT.

V is TRBV11-2 and J is TRBJ1-4; a possible D gene is TRBD1 (6 bases). Per germline, CDR1 SGHAT and CDR2 FQNNGV. V shed 2 bases and J shed 7 bases, with 20 bases lying between them. The CDR3 is 17 amino acids. As DNA, the CDR3 is TGTGCCAGCAGCTTACCCCGAACAGGGATAGGAGGTGAAAAACTGTTTTTT. It specifies CASSLPRTGIGGEKLFF.

The chain links TRBV30 to TRBJ2-4; D might be TRBD2 (7 bases). This CDR3 has 17 residues. In germline, CDR1 is GTSNPN, CDR2 SVGIG (reference sequence). The V and J ends lost 2 bases and 7 bases respectively, with 24 bases between them. CDR3 DNA sequence: TGTGCCTGGAGTTTTAAGGCGGGGGCAATCGGTCGGAACATTCAGTACTTC. It is translated as CAWSFKAGAIGRNIQYF.

The chain carries TRBV19 and TRBJ2-4; D gene uncertain. CDR3 length: 16 amino acids. V lost 0 bases, J lost 1 base, and 10 bases lay in between. Germline assignment: CDR1 LNHDA and CDR2 SQIVND (reference sequence). The CDR3 DNA follows: TGTGCCAGTAGTATAGATCCACGTGCGGCCAAAAACATTCAGTACTTC. Encoded protein: CASSIDPRAAKNIQYF.

As regards this clonotype: One junction end disagrees with the germline gene, perhaps due to a read error. This chain uses TRBV20-1 with TRBJ2-1; the match to TRBD2 covers 11 bases. CDR3 size: 15 residues. Germline lookup yields CDR1 DFQATT and CDR2 SNEGSKA (reference sequence). The CDR3 reads CGARPGTSGINEQFF. DNA for the CDR3: TGCGGTGCTAGACCCGGGACTAGCGGTATCAATGAGCAGTTCTTC.

The chain uses TRBV21-1 and TRBJ2-7; the table gives TRBD2 as D, unverified against the DNA. TRBV21-1 counts as a pseudogene. The CDR3 runs 17 residues. CDR3 nucleotides: TGTGCCAGCAGCTCAGGGATACTAGCGGGAGAAGCCTACGAGCAGTACTTC. It is translated as CASSSGILAGEAYEQYF.

This clonotype showed up just a few times. This chain links TRBV20-1 with TRBJ2-3; 10 positions agree with TRBD1. Looked up from germline, CDR1 is DFQATT and CDR2 is SNEGSKA (reference sequence). J was trimmed by 0 bases and V by 1 base; bases with no gene match: 10. This CDR3 region has 18 residues. CDR3 bases: TGCAGTGCTAGAGGCCCGGGACAGGGGTTCCTTAGCACAGATACGCAGTATTTT. Protein: CSARGPGQGFLSTDTQYF.

The rearrangement uses TRBV7-2 and TRBJ2-2, with TRBD2 matching 9 bases. The CDR3 has 16 residues. The ends lost 3 bases at V and 4 bases at J; junction bases unmatched: 6. Germline CDR1 reads SGHTA; CDR2 reads FQGNSA. The CDR3 DNA reads TGTGCCAGCAGCTTCACACCAGCGGGAGGCACCGGGGAGCTGTTTTTT. It is translated as CASSFTPAGGTGELFF. Complete variable domain (other parts from reference TRBV7-2 and TRBJ2-2): GAGVSQSPSNKVTEKGKDVELRCDPISGHTALYWYRQSLGQGLEFLIYFQGNSAPDKSGLPSDRFSAERTGGSVSTLTIQRTQQEDSAVYLCASSFTPAGGTGELFFGEGSRLTVL.

The V call is TRBV20-1, the J call TRBJ2-2; unclear D gene. V lost 1 base and J lost 4, with 7 bases in between. CDR3 length: 13 residues. The germline V gene has CDR1 DFQATT and CDR2 SNEGSKA (reference sequence). CDR3 coding DNA: TGCAGTGCTAGAGTGAGCTTCACCGGGGAGCTGTTTTTT. Its protein is CSARVSFTGELFF.

This clonotype came up a few times. The genes are TRBV6-5 and TRBJ2-5; D possibly corresponds to TRBD2 (5 bases). The DNA end favors TRBJ2-1, so the J call may be wrong. CDR1 is MNHEY, CDR2 SVGAGI, per germline. The CDR3 has 10 residues. This chain's CDR3 is CTTGRGEQFF. In nucleotides, the CDR3 is TGTACCACCGGACGGGGTGAGCAGTTCTTC.

This clonotype appeared a few times. A read error may explain this, as a much larger clone is one base away. J is TRBJ2-5 and V is TRBV11-1; 12 nucleotides align to TRBD2. Germline CDR1 reads SGHAT; CDR2 reads FQDESV (reference sequence). The CDR3 has 19 residues. CDR3 DNA sequence: TGTGCCGGCAGCTTAAATAGTTATTGGACTAGCGGGACCCAAGAGACCCAGTACTTC. Translated: CAGSLNSYWTSGTQETQYF.

V and J are TRBV7-8 and TRBJ2-2; D might be TRBD1 (6 bases). V was shortened by 5 bases and J by 3 bases, with 13 bases between the two germline ends. CDR3 length: 15 amino acids. Germline CDR1 SGHVS, CDR2 FQNEAQ. In DNA form, the CDR3 reads TGTGCCAGCAGCATCCAGGGGAAATACACCGGGGAGCTGTTTTTT. Its protein product is CASSIQGKYTGELFF.

CDR3 sequence reads: CASSLTSGVYEQYF. CDR3 sequence (DNA): TGTGCCAGCAGTTTGACTAGCGGGGTCTATGAGCAGTACTTC. The gene calls are TRBV28 and TRBJ2-5, with 11 bases fitting TRBD2. V lost 3 bases and J lost 11; bases outside the gene matches: 8. Germline values: CDR1 MDHEN, CDR2 SYDVKM. CDR3 length: 14 residues.

This clonotype has more than one count but fewer than ten. This rearrangement joins TRBV7-2 to TRBJ2-1; D may correspond to TRBD1 or TRBD2 (5 bases each). The germline V gene has CDR1 SGHTA and CDR2 FQGNSA. The CDR3 is 15 residues long. Trimming stripped 5 bases from V and 8 bases from J, with 19 bases between. The CDR3, as DNA: TGTGCCAGCAGCGCTTCCGGGACCCCGAACGATGAGCAGTTCTTC. Its translation: CASSASGTPNDEQFF.

This clonotype was observed a few times. V usage is TRBV7-6 and J usage is TRBJ2-5; tentative D call: TRBD2 (6 bases). There are 15 residues in the CDR3. V lost 6 bases and J lost 1, with 15 bases in between. The germline V gene encodes CDR1 SGHVS and CDR2 FNYEAQ. The CDR3 sequence: CASRSEPLAQETQYF. The CDR3 nucleotides read TGTGCCAGCAGGTCGGAACCACTAGCCCAAGAGACCCAGTACTTC.